Included here is one T cell receptor beta chain sequence, with context. No antigen is known for it. Libraries were prepared by immunoSEQ multiplex PCR; TCRdb keeps only in-frame clonotypes and omits some of them. The sample lists about 980,000 clones, around 80% occurring once. These data originate in a study of shared clonotypes between healthy human individuals. General study points: Of the naive CD4 clonotypes, 4% to 5% were shared across several donors.

Looked up from germline, CDR1 is SGHTS and CDR2 is YDEGEE. The V gene lost 0 bases and the J gene lost 4 bases, with 10 bases spanning the gap. CDR3 length equals 14 residues. This clonotype was obtained from a young man in good health. Sequencing was performed on memory CD4+ T cells sorted from blood. The sample's subset: CD45RA-negative fraction. This chain joins TRBV5-8 and TRBJ1-2, with D unresolved. CDR3 in amino acids: CASSLVLGGYGYTF. The CDR3 DNA is TGTGCCAGCAGCTTGGTGCTGGGAGGCTATGGCTACACCTTC. The whole variable domain, filled in from reference TRBV5-8 and TRBJ1-2, reads EAGVTQSPTHLIKTRGQQATLRCSPISGHTSVYWYQQALGLGLQFLLWYDEGEERNRGNFPPRFSGRQFPNYSSELNVNALELEDSALYLCASSLVLGGYGYTFGSGTRLTVV.